The T cell receptor (beta chain) under discussion was sequenced for a study of cytomegalovirus exposure and HLA in healthy donors. General study findings and limits: Among donors in an Asian-associated ancestry cluster, a later analysis reportedly found fewer N-insertions than the roughly 680-donor mean. Some highly shared sequence variants likely arose as a pipeline artifact. In a later analysis, DRB1 alleles had the most associated TCRs; HLA-C alleles the fewest.

Turning to this clone: What it recognizes is unknown.

PCR involved 60 Vbeta and 13 Jbeta primers. This table comes from immunoSEQ multiplex PCR, and its TCRdb copy is limited to in-frame clones, with some not included. This table has around 220,000 clones, 65% to 80% appearing once. This clonotype was sampled from a man aged 35-49 years in good health and CMV-seronegative. The sequenced material came from PBMCs.

The CDR3 is CASSLRQGREETQYF. In nucleotides, the CDR3 is TGCGCCAGCAGCTTGAGGCAGGGGCGCGAAGAGACCCAGTACTTC. The chain carries TRBV5-1 and TRBJ2-5; D possibly corresponds to TRBD1 (6 bases). The CDR3 is 15 amino acids. Between the trimmed V and J ends, which lost 1 base and 3 bases, there was a span of 13 bases. Per germline, CDR1 SGHRS and CDR2 YFSETQ.